Listed below are T cell receptor beta chains from one sample, sequenced in a study of T cells in Graves' hyperthyroidism and ophthalmopathy. TCRdb recomputed calls from the multiplex PCR reads with MiXCR, one row per CDR3 protein. The sample carries about 840,000 distinct CDR3 sequences, 35% to 40% recorded once. Material for sequencing was blood. The receptor source for this set is a man aged 18 to 29 with Graves' hyperthyroidism. Both conserved end residues are part of each CDR3. Each record gives: D gene, V gene, clone size, J gene, CDR3 length, CDR3 DNA, CDR3 protein. The D gene is left open where the match is weak. Clone sizes are given selectively: once, few, many, or a class where the clone is expanded.

D gene: .; V gene: TRBV24-1; clone size: many; J gene: TRBJ2-5; CDR3 length: 13; CDR3 DNA: TGTGCCACCGCCGACGGGTTGAAAGAGACCCAGTACTTC; CDR3 protein: CATADGLKETQYF
D gene: .; V gene: TRBV29-1; clone size: .; J gene: TRBJ1-2; CDR3 length: 12; CDR3 DNA: TGCAGCGTTGTGCCCAAGGGATATGGCTACACCTTC; CDR3 protein: CSVVPKGYGYTF
D gene: TRBD1; V gene: TRBV19; clone size: many; J gene: TRBJ1-1; CDR3 length: 14; CDR3 DNA: TGTGCCAGTAGTTCGGACAGGAGGGACACTGAAGCTTTCTTT; CDR3 protein: CASSSDRRDTEAFF
D gene: TRBD2; V gene: TRBV7-7; clone size: few; J gene: TRBJ2-2; CDR3 length: 17; CDR3 DNA: TGTGCTAGCAGCTTCAACGGCGGGGGGGGTAACACCGGGGAGCTGTTTTTT; CDR3 protein: CASSFNGGGGNTGELFF
D gene: .; V gene: TRBV4-1; clone size: many; J gene: TRBJ2-7; CDR3 length: 13; CDR3 DNA: TGCGCCAGCAGCCTCGACAGGCACTACGAGCAGTACTTC; CDR3 protein: CASSLDRHYEQYF
D gene: .; V gene: TRBV28; clone size: few; J gene: TRBJ1-1; CDR3 length: 14; CDR3 DNA: TGTGCCAGCCACCCAAGCGGGATGAACACTGAAGCTTTCTTT; CDR3 protein: CASHPSGMNTEAFF
D gene: .; V gene: TRBV7-9; clone size: .; J gene: TRBJ2-5; CDR3 length: 15; CDR3 DNA: TGCGCCAGCAGCCAAGATCGGACTATCGGAGAGGCCCAGTACTTC; CDR3 protein: CASSQDRTIGEAQYF
D gene: .; V gene: TRBV27; clone size: .; J gene: TRBJ1-2; CDR3 length: 13; CDR3 DNA: TGTGCCAGCAGTACCGGGATAAACTATGGCTACACCTTC; CDR3 protein: CASSTGINYGYTF
D gene: TRBD1; V gene: TRBV19; clone size: few; J gene: TRBJ1-5; CDR3 length: 15; CDR3 DNA: TGTGCCAGTAGAAACTGGGACAGGGAGAATCAGCCCCAGCATTTT; CDR3 protein: CASRNWDRENQPQHF
D gene: .; V gene: TRBV7-2; clone size: .; J gene: TRBJ1-2; CDR3 length: 10; CDR3 DNA: TGTGCCAGCAGCTTTGGACGGTCTTACTTC; CDR3 protein: CASSFGRSYF
D gene: .; V gene: TRBV5-5; clone size: .; J gene: TRBJ2-7; CDR3 length: 15; CDR3 DNA: TGTGCCAGCAGCTTGGACAGCGAGAGTTCCTACGAGCAGTACTTC; CDR3 protein: CASSLDSESSYEQYF
D gene: .; V gene: TRBV20-1; clone size: .; J gene: TRBJ1-6; CDR3 length: 15; CDR3 DNA: TGCAGTGCTCCCCACCGGGGGGTGAATAATTCACCCCTCCACTTT; CDR3 protein: CSAPHRGVNNSPLHF
D gene: .; V gene: TRBV7-8; clone size: many; J gene: TRBJ1-1; CDR3 length: 12; CDR3 DNA: TGTGCCAGCAGCTTAGCCGACAAGGAGGCTTTCTTT; CDR3 protein: CASSLADKEAFF
D gene: TRBD1; V gene: TRBV11-3; clone size: .; J gene: TRBJ1-1; CDR3 length: 15; CDR3 DNA: TGTGCCAGCAGCCGTTCACAGGGGCAGAACACTGAAGCTTTCTTT; CDR3 protein: CASSRSQGQNTEAFF
D gene: .; V gene: TRBV20-1; clone size: many; J gene: TRBJ1-2; CDR3 length: 13; CDR3 DNA: TGCAGTGCTCTCTTCCGACAGACGGATGGCTACACCTTC; CDR3 protein: CSALFRQTDGYTF
D gene: .; V gene: TRBV9; clone size: few; J gene: TRBJ1-2; CDR3 length: 15; CDR3 DNA: TGTGCCAGCAGCTCCCCGGGGCAGCCTTTTTATGGCTACACCTTC; CDR3 protein: CASSSPGQPFYGYTF
D gene: .; V gene: TRBV7-6; clone size: many; J gene: TRBJ2-5; CDR3 length: 12; CDR3 DNA: TGTGCCAGCAGCCGACAGGAAGAGACCCAGTACTTC; CDR3 protein: CASSRQEETQYF
D gene: .; V gene: TRBV7-2; clone size: .; J gene: TRBJ1-4; CDR3 length: 14; CDR3 DNA: TGTGCCAGCAGCCCTTTAGGGGTGAATGAAAAACTGTTTTTT; CDR3 protein: CASSPLGVNEKLFF
D gene: .; V gene: TRBV3-1; clone size: .; J gene: TRBJ2-5; CDR3 length: 15; CDR3 DNA: TGTGCCAGCAGCCACGCGTCTGGTGGACGGGAGACCCAGTACTTC; CDR3 protein: CASSHASGGRETQYF
D gene: TRBD1; V gene: TRBV7-2; clone size: many; J gene: TRBJ1-1; CDR3 length: 14; CDR3 DNA: TGTGCCAGCAGCCGACGACAGGGAGGCACTGAAGCTTTCTTT; CDR3 protein: CASSRRQGGTEAFF
D gene: TRBD2; V gene: TRBV2; clone size: .; J gene: TRBJ2-1; CDR3 length: 17; CDR3 DNA: TGTGCCAGCAGTGATCCTCTCGCGGGAGGGCCCAGGACTGAGCAGTTCTTC; CDR3 protein: CASSDPLAGGPRTEQFF
D gene: .; V gene: TRBV7-9; clone size: few; J gene: TRBJ2-7; CDR3 length: 14; CDR3 DNA: TGTGCCAGCACCCAGACGGGGGGCGGCTACGAGCAGTACTTC; CDR3 protein: CASTQTGGGYEQYF
D gene: .; V gene: TRBV6-5; clone size: .; J gene: TRBJ1-6; CDR3 length: 13; CDR3 DNA: TGTGCCAGCAAGGAGACAGTAAATTCACCCCTCCACTTT; CDR3 protein: CASKETVNSPLHF
D gene: .; V gene: TRBV2; clone size: .; J gene: TRBJ1-6; CDR3 length: 15; CDR3 DNA: TGTGCCAGCAGCATGATGATGGAGGGGAATTCACCCCTCCACTTT; CDR3 protein: CASSMMMEGNSPLHF
D gene: .; V gene: TRBV25-1; clone size: .; J gene: TRBJ1-3; CDR3 length: 17; CDR3 DNA: TGTGCCAGCAGTGCTAGGGCCGACAGCTTCTCTGGAAACACCATATATTTT; CDR3 protein: CASSARADSFSGNTIYF
D gene: .; V gene: TRBV10-3; clone size: .; J gene: TRBJ1-5; CDR3 length: 12; CDR3 DNA: TGTGCCATCGCAGGGTCAGGCTCACCCCAGCATTTT; CDR3 protein: CAIAGSGSPQHF
D gene: .; V gene: TRBV29-1; clone size: few; J gene: TRBJ2-5; CDR3 length: 12; CDR3 DNA: TGCAGCGTAGACCCCGTGATGGAGACCCAGTACTTC; CDR3 protein: CSVDPVMETQYF
D gene: .; V gene: TRBV10-3; clone size: few; J gene: TRBJ1-5; CDR3 length: 13; CDR3 DNA: TGTGCCAGCAGGAAGGACGGCAATCAGCCCCAGCATTTT; CDR3 protein: CASRKDGNQPQHF
D gene: .; V gene: TRBV4-1; clone size: few; J gene: TRBJ2-5; CDR3 length: 15; CDR3 DNA: TGCGCCAGCAGCCAAGATGTGACCCGGACGGGGACCCAGTACTTC; CDR3 protein: CASSQDVTRTGTQYF
D gene: .; V gene: TRBV11-2; clone size: .; J gene: TRBJ1-1; CDR3 length: 15; CDR3 DNA: TGTGCCAGCAGCTTAGGGTCAGGGGAGAACACTGAAGCTTTCTTT; CDR3 protein: CASSLGSGENTEAFF
D gene: .; V gene: TRBV10-3; clone size: .; J gene: TRBJ1-1; CDR3 length: 15; CDR3 DNA: TGTGCCAGCACACGTCTCAGGGCAGAAAACACTGAAGCTTTCTTT; CDR3 protein: CASTRLRAENTEAFF
D gene: .; V gene: TRBV5-1; clone size: few; J gene: TRBJ1-1; CDR3 length: 16; CDR3 DNA: TGCGCCAGCAGCTTGGTGGTTCCTTGGGGAGACACTGAAGCTTTCTTT; CDR3 protein: CASSLVVPWGDTEAFF
D gene: .; V gene: TRBV7-9; clone size: few; J gene: TRBJ2-7; CDR3 length: 12; CDR3 DNA: TGTGCCAGCAGCTTTAGAATTTACGAGCAGTACTTC; CDR3 protein: CASSFRIYEQYF
D gene: .; V gene: TRBV5-1; clone size: .; J gene: TRBJ2-6; CDR3 length: 16; CDR3 DNA: TGCGCCAGCAGCCAGGAACCTATCTCTGGGGCCAACGTCCTGACTTTC; CDR3 protein: CASSQEPISGANVLTF
D gene: .; V gene: TRBV7-6; clone size: many; J gene: TRBJ1-5; CDR3 length: 13; CDR3 DNA: TGTGCCAGCAGCTTAGGGGGCGGGGAGCCCCAGCATTTT; CDR3 protein: CASSLGGGEPQHF
D gene: .; V gene: TRBV12-3/TRBV12-4; clone size: .; J gene: TRBJ1-1; CDR3 length: 13; CDR3 DNA: TGTGCCAGCAGTTTAGTCGAAGGGTTTGAAGCTTTCTTT; CDR3 protein: CASSLVEGFEAFF
D gene: .; V gene: TRBV2; clone size: .; J gene: TRBJ1-2; CDR3 length: 16; CDR3 DNA: TGTGCCAGCAGTGAAACCCCCTCAGACAGAAACTATGGCTACACCTTC; CDR3 protein: CASSETPSDRNYGYTF
D gene: .; V gene: TRBV2; clone size: .; J gene: TRBJ2-3; CDR3 length: 14; CDR3 DNA: TGTGCCAGCAGTGAATTGGGGGTTGGAGATACGCAGTATTTT; CDR3 protein: CASSELGVGDTQYF
D gene: TRBD1; V gene: TRBV20-1; clone size: .; J gene: TRBJ1-6; CDR3 length: 18; CDR3 DNA: TGCAGTGCTAGACATGGACAGGAGGGTTACTCCTATAATTCACCCCTCCACTTT; CDR3 protein: CSARHGQEGYSYNSPLHF
D gene: .; V gene: TRBV5-1; clone size: few; J gene: TRBJ2-2; CDR3 length: 14; CDR3 DNA: TGCGCCAGCAGCTCGACAACTAGCACCGGGGAGCTGTTTTTT; CDR3 protein: CASSSTTSTGELFF
D gene: .; V gene: TRBV7-2; clone size: many; J gene: TRBJ1-6; CDR3 length: 16; CDR3 DNA: TGTGCCAGCAGCCTTCGCCGGAGCTCCTATAATTCACCCCTCCACTTT; CDR3 protein: CASSLRRSSYNSPLHF
D gene: .; V gene: TRBV7-2; clone size: .; J gene: TRBJ1-2; CDR3 length: 15; CDR3 DNA: TGTGCCAGCAGGGAGACTAGCGGAAATAGTGATGGCTACACCTTC; CDR3 protein: CASRETSGNSDGYTF
D gene: TRBD1; V gene: TRBV7-9; clone size: few; J gene: TRBJ1-1; CDR3 length: 14; CDR3 DNA: TGTGCCAGCAGCGCGGGACAGGGCTCCTGGGAAGCTTTCTTT; CDR3 protein: CASSAGQGSWEAFF
D gene: .; V gene: TRBV10-3; clone size: many; J gene: TRBJ2-2; CDR3 length: 17; CDR3 DNA: TGTGCCATCAGTGCACAGTTTGGACTGGCGAACACCGGGGAGCTGTTTTTT; CDR3 protein: CAISAQFGLANTGELFF
D gene: TRBD1; V gene: TRBV20-1; clone size: .; J gene: TRBJ2-6; CDR3 length: 18; CDR3 DNA: TGCAGTGCTAGAGATAACGGACAGGGCCCCTCTGGGGCCAACGTCCTGACTTTC; CDR3 protein: CSARDNGQGPSGANVLTF
D gene: .; V gene: TRBV7-9; clone size: .; J gene: TRBJ1-2; CDR3 length: 15; CDR3 DNA: TGTGCCAGCAGCTTAGATACCGGGACACCCTATGGCTACACCTTC; CDR3 protein: CASSLDTGTPYGYTF